This TCR beta chain was identified in a study of beta chain features in type 1 diabetes. Study as a whole: Examination spanned roughly 110 million sorted cells from all samples. Notes on the study in general: In all four CD4+ subsets, TCRB CDR3 length was significantly, moderately reduced in type 1 diabetes.

Trimming pared 1 base from V and 6 bases from J, leaving 13 bases between. The CDR3 spans 15 residues. Germline V gives CDR1 SGHVS, CDR2 FQNEAQ. On this clone itself: Its antigen is not known.

Sequencing targeted expressed TCRB transcripts, as all isolated RNA had been reverse transcribed. The data were produced by immunoSEQ multiplex PCR, yet TCRdb's version contains in-frame clones alone and is incomplete. The sample contains approximately 170,000 clones, 6.5% to 8.5% of which appear only once. The chain uses TRBV7-8 and TRBJ2-1; perhaps TRBD2 as D (5 bases). Specimen: central memory CD4+ T cells from blood. The source of this sequence is a man younger than 35 with type 1 diabetes. Written as DNA, the CDR3 is TGTGCCAGCAGCTTAGGGTGGACTGACCTCAATGAGCAGTTCTTC. Translated, it gives CASSLGWTDLNEQFF.